Presented here are 31 T cell receptor beta chains from one specimen sequenced in a study of patients and donors after allogeneic stem cell transplantation. A single record per CDR3 protein comes from TCRdb applying MiXCR to the RT-PCR reads. This repertoire shows 410,000 or so distinct CDR3 sequences, roughly 17% found once; its top ten account for around 7.2%. The material sequenced was blood, either unsorted or a sorted T cell fraction (not recorded which). The receptors derive from a human donor who was either an allogeneic HSCT recipient or a stem cell or donor lymphocyte infusion donor (not recorded which). It is not recorded whose cells these are; they may come from a transplant donor.

In its sample, this clonotype was seen a few times. The V gene is TRBV28, the J gene TRBJ1-5; D is uncertain. Between the trimmed V and J ends, which lost 7 bases and 1 base, there was a span of 5 bases. Germline assignment: CDR1 MDHEN and CDR2 SYDVKM. CDR3 length: 12 amino acids. In DNA form, the CDR3 reads TGTGCCAGCAAACTCAGCAATCAGCCCCAGCATTTT. As protein: CASKLSNQPQHF.

This clonotype was recorded many times. The rearrangement uses TRBV12-3 or TRBV12-4 and TRBJ2-3; perhaps TRBD2 as D (9 bases). This CDR3 region has 18 residues. V was clipped by 2 bases and J by 2 bases, with 20 bases between them. The CDR3 spells CASSLPQGASGATDTQYF. The CDR3 region has the DNA TGTGCCAGCAGTTTACCCCAGGGGGCTAGCGGGGCCACAGATACGCAGTATTTT.

The chain couples TRBV7-9 to TRBJ2-7; weak D call: TRBD2 (6 bases). Per the germline V gene, CDR1 is SEHNR and CDR2 is FQNEAQ (reference sequence). V lost 5 bases and J lost 3, with 17 bases in between. This CDR3 comprises 15 residues. In nucleotides, the CDR3 is TGTGCCAGCAGCCCTCGGGACGGGAGAGACTACGAGCAGTACTTC. This gives the protein CASSPRDGRDYEQYF.

This clonotype was counted ten times or more. The chain uses TRBV15 and TRBJ2-1; TRBD2 agrees at 13 bases. This CDR3 region has 17 residues. V trimming: 5 bases; J trimming: 10 bases; junction bases outside the gene matches: 14. CDR1 and CDR2 (germline): LNHNV, YYDKDF (reference sequence). DNA of the CDR3: TGTGCCACCAGCCTTAGCCCGTCGACTAGCGGGAGGTTAGAGCAGTTCTTC. This translates into CATSLSPSTSGRLEQFF.

This clonotype was observed a handful of times. The V call is TRBV4-1, the J call TRBJ2-7; tentative D call: TRBD1 (5 bases). V lost 1 base and J 0 bases, leaving 10 bases between the germline ends. This CDR3 is built from 15 residues. Germline assignment: CDR1 MGHRA and CDR2 YSYEKL. This chain's CDR3 is CASSQVQGSSYEQYF. In nucleotides, the CDR3 is TGCGCCAGCAGCCAAGTTCAGGGCAGCTCCTACGAGCAGTACTTC.

V and J are TRBV20-1 and TRBJ2-3, with D maybe TRBD2 (6 bases). CDR1 is DFQATT and CDR2 is SNEGSKA in the germline V gene (reference sequence). Trimming pared 5 bases from V and 1 base from J, leaving 16 bases between. The CDR3 runs to 15 residues. The CDR3 sequence is CSALRGPLGTDTQYF. CDR3 nucleotides: TGCAGTGCTTTGCGGGGTCCTCTTGGCACAGATACGCAGTATTTT.

This clonotype came up a few times. J is TRBJ2-1 and V is TRBV12-3 or TRBV12-4; the D is unclear. The CDR3 totals 12 residues. Trimming removed 1 base at V and 10 bases at J, with 8 bases between. The CDR3 reads CASSLVSGEQFF. The CDR3 DNA reads as TGTGCCAGCAGTTTAGTTTCCGGGGAGCAGTTCTTC.

The CDR3 bases are TGTGCCACCGGGAAAGGGCCCCAGCATTTT. It translates to CATGKGPQHF. V usage is TRBV6-5 and J usage is TRBJ1-5; D unresolved. Germline values: CDR1 MNHEY, CDR2 SVGAGI. Trimming cost V 10 bases and J 9 bases, with 10 bases left between them. This CDR3 has 10 residues.

This clonotype was observed at least ten times. The rearrangement joins TRBV20-1 to TRBJ2-1, with D perhaps given as TRBD1 or TRBD2 (7 bases each). Trimming shortened V by 5 bases and J by 5 bases, and 13 bases separated the two germline ends. The CDR3 length is 13 residues. Germline CDR1 and CDR2: DFQATT and SNEGSKA (reference sequence). For the CDR3, the DNA is TGCAGTGCTCCAGGGGGGGGACACAATGAGCAGTTCTTC. Amino acid sequence: CSAPGGGHNEQFF.

Many counts were recorded for this clonotype. V gene TRBV5-6 combines with J gene TRBJ2-3, with a tentative D call TRBD2 (6 bases). The CDR3 sequence is 16 residues long. Trimming removed 0 bases at V and 0 bases at J, with 11 bases between. Germline lookup yields CDR1 SGHDT and CDR2 YYEEEE. The CDR3 loop is CASSLVGSPSTDTQYF. CDR3 in DNA: TGTGCCAGCAGCTTGGTCGGGAGCCCTAGCACAGATACGCAGTATTTT.

This clonotype came up a few times. The V call is TRBV11-2, the J call TRBJ2-4, with 7 bases matching TRBD2. The V gene end was trimmed by 0 bases and the J gene end by 7 bases; junction bases not matched to a gene: 0. From germline, CDR1 is SGHAT and CDR2 FQNNGV. This CDR3 is 13 amino acids long. This chain's CDR3 is CASSLERGNIQYF. The CDR3 DNA reads as TGTGCCAGCAGCTTAGAGCGGGGGAACATTCAGTACTTC.

This clonotype has ten or more counts. V is TRBV7-2 and J is TRBJ2-1; D remains unclear. Trimming took 4 bases from V and 0 from J, leaving 4 bases between them. Germline CDR1 is SGHTA and CDR2 is FQGNSA. This CDR3 contains 13 residues. CDR3 DNA sequence: TGTGCCAGCAGCTACCTCTCCTACAATGAGCAGTTCTTC. This sequence encodes CASSYLSYNEQFF.

This clonotype has ten or more counts. This rearrangement joins TRBV18 to TRBJ2-3; D unresolved. In germline, CDR1 is KGHSH, CDR2 LQKENI. V was trimmed by 0 bases and J by 3 bases, leaving 4 bases between them. The CDR3 extends over 13 amino acids. The DNA of the CDR3 is TGTGCCAGCTCACCACCGGGGACAGATACGCAGTATTTT. Translated, it gives CASSPPGTDTQYF. The whole variable domain, filled in from reference TRBV18 and TRBJ2-3, reads NAGVMQNPRHLVRRRGQEARLRCSPMKGHSHVYWYRQLPEEGLKFMVYLQKENIIDESGMPKERFSAEFPKEGPSILRIQQVVRGDSAAYFCASSPPGTDTQYFGPGTRLTVL.

The DNA of the CDR3 is TGCGCCAGCAGCCAAGAATTCAGCGGGGGACTCACCGGGGAGCTGTTTTTT. Residues: CASSQEFSGGLTGELFF. V and J are TRBV4-3 and TRBJ2-2, with 8 bases fitting TRBD2. The germline V gene encodes CDR1 LGHNA and CDR2 YSLEER. J was trimmed by 4 bases and V by 0 bases; bases with no gene match: 7. This CDR3 has 17 amino acids.

The J gene is TRBJ1-3, the V gene TRBV29-1, with D unresolved. Germline V gene sequence: CDR1 SQVTM, CDR2 ANQGSEA. The CDR3 is made up of 14 amino acids. V lost 4 bases to trimming and J lost 2 bases, with 12 bases between them. The chain's CDR3 is CSVVGGVAGNTIYF. CDR3 coding DNA: TGCAGCGTTGTTGGCGGTGTAGCTGGAAACACCATATATTTT.

This clonotype was seen a handful of times. The chain joins TRBV4-1 to TRBJ2-1; no clear D gene. This CDR3 is built from 12 residues. CDR1 is MGHRA, CDR2 YSYEKL, per germline. The ends were cut back, 2 bases at V and 8 bases at J, with 7 bases in the middle. The CDR3 nucleotides read TGCGCCAGCAGCCAACCCCTAGATGAGCAGTTCTTC. The encoded protein is CASSQPLDEQFF.

This clonotype came up a few times. CDR3 amino acids: CASSFGFSGANVLTF. CDR3 DNA: TGTGCCAGCAGTTTCGGCTTCTCTGGGGCCAACGTCCTGACTTTC. The gene calls are TRBV27 and TRBJ2-6; D is ambiguous. The CDR3 runs 15 residues. Germline lookup yields CDR1 MNHEY and CDR2 SMNVEV (reference sequence). V was pared by 3 bases and J by 0 bases, with 6 bases between.

The chain employs TRBV30 and TRBJ1-1, with no clear D. Germline V lookup: CDR1 GTSNPN, CDR2 SVGIG (reference sequence). V dropped 2 bases and J dropped 3 bases, with 10 bases sitting between them. The CDR3 is made up of 13 amino acids. The CDR3 coding sequence is TGTGCCTGGAGTAGGAACGGGGACACTGAAGCTTTCTTT. Amino acid sequence: CAWSRNGDTEAFF.

V usage is TRBV4-1 and J usage is TRBJ2-1; 10 bases are a match to TRBD2. With 4 bases clipped from V and 6 bases from J, the junction kept 6 bases outside the gene matches. There are 15 residues in the CDR3. Per the germline V gene, CDR1 is MGHRA and CDR2 is YSYEKL. CDR3 residues: CASSPQRGGPNEQFF. CDR3 DNA sequence: TGCGCCAGCAGCCCTCAGCGGGGGGGCCCCAATGAGCAGTTCTTC.

In its sample, this clonotype was seen a few times. The CDR3, as DNA: TGCAGTGCTAGAGACAGGGATTCAGGAAATGAGCAGTTCTTC. Amino acids: CSARDRDSGNEQFF. The chain uses TRBV20-1 and TRBJ2-1; D might be TRBD1 (5 bases). Germline CDR1 and CDR2: DFQATT and SNEGSKA (reference sequence). This CDR3 has 14 residues. The ends were cut back, 0 bases at V and 7 bases at J, with 13 bases in the middle.

This clonotype was counted ten times or more. The CDR3 DNA reads as TGTGCCAGCAGGTCCCGATCTAACCATGAGCAGTTCTTC. Protein: CASRSRSNHEQFF. V gene TRBV12-3 or TRBV12-4 combines with J gene TRBJ2-1; the D is unclear. V was shortened by 6 bases and J by 8 bases, with 14 bases between the two germline ends. This CDR3 contains 13 residues.

This clonotype turned up a few times. The chain employs TRBV19 and TRBJ2-1, with D possibly TRBD2 on 7 matching bases. The CDR3 totals 17 residues. Germline values: CDR1 LNHDA, CDR2 SQIVND (reference sequence). Trimming pared 5 bases from V and 5 bases from J, leaving 22 bases between. The CDR3 sequence: CASSARGLATINNEQFF. Written as DNA, the CDR3 is TGTGCCAGTAGTGCGCGGGGGCTCGCCACAATTAACAATGAGCAGTTCTTC.

The CDR3 spells CASSPPDKPEAFF. The CDR3 DNA sequence: TGTGCCAGCTCACCACCGGACAAACCTGAAGCTTTCTTT. The V call is TRBV18, the J call TRBJ1-1, with TRBD1 as a possible D gene (5 bases). Germline CDR1 and CDR2: KGHSH and LQKENI. There are 13 residues in the CDR3. V lost 0 bases, J lost 6 bases, and 8 bases lay in between.

This clonotype was detected a few times. This rearrangement joins TRBV2 to TRBJ1-1; TRBD1 agrees at 9 bases. Germline lookup yields CDR1 SNHLY and CDR2 FYNNEI. The CDR3 is 14 amino acids. V dropped 6 bases and J dropped 5; count of bases not matched to a gene: 7. The CDR3 region is CASRGQGRGTEAFF. CDR3 coding DNA: TGTGCCAGCAGAGGACAGGGGCGAGGAACTGAAGCTTTCTTT.

This clonotype has just a few counts. The chain employs TRBV11-2 and TRBJ1-6; TRBD1 might be the D (5 bases). Germline V lookup: CDR1 SGHAT, CDR2 FQNNGV. The CDR3 is 14 amino acids. V was clipped by 4 bases and J by 4 bases, with 8 bases between them. The CDR3 sequence: CASSSGPYNSPLHF. The CDR3 DNA reads TGTGCCAGCAGCTCGGGGCCGTATAATTCACCCCTCCACTTT.

This chain connects TRBV9 to TRBJ2-5; TRBD1 or TRBD2 may be the D gene (5 bases each). Germline CDR1 reads SGDLS; CDR2 reads YYNGEE. The CDR3 is 13 amino acids. The V end lost 0 bases, the J end lost 4 bases, and 7 bases lay between the germline ends. The CDR3 coding sequence is TGTGCCAGCAGCGTAGGTGGGGGAGAGACCCAGTACTTC. As protein: CASSVGGGETQYF.

The rearrangement joins TRBV5-1 to TRBJ1-2; 8 positions agree with TRBD1. Looked up from germline, CDR1 is SGHRS and CDR2 is YFSETQ. V trimming: 4 bases; J trimming: 3 bases; junction bases outside the gene matches: 11. The length of the CDR3 is 16 residues. The CDR3 reads CASSLFRQGLYYGYTF. For the CDR3, the DNA is TGCGCCAGCAGCCTTTTTCGACAGGGGTTGTACTATGGCTACACCTTC.

This clonotype was observed a few times. This chain uses TRBV15 with TRBJ1-5; TRBD1 aligns across 7 bases. There are 19 residues in the CDR3. The germline V gene encodes CDR1 LNHNV and CDR2 YYDKDF (reference sequence). The J segment lost 0 bases and the V segment lost 0 bases, leaving 11 bases of the junction unmatched. This chain's CDR3 is CATSRDNRGYAYSNQPQHF. The CDR3, as DNA: TGTGCCACCAGCAGAGATAACAGGGGCTACGCTTATAGCAATCAGCCCCAGCATTTT.

V and J are TRBV12-3 or TRBV12-4 and TRBJ1-2; a possible D gene is TRBD1 (6 bases). With 0 bases removed from V and 7 bases from J, the gap between germline ends came to 21 bases. The CDR3 is 17 amino acids. The CDR3 DNA is TGTGCCAGCAGTTTAGCCACCAAGCCGGGACACGGAGGTGGCTACACCTTC. This gives the protein CASSLATKPGHGGGYTF.

This clonotype was picked up a small number of times. The chain uses TRBV3-1 and TRBJ2-2; D ambiguous. Germline V gene data show CDR1 as LGHDT and CDR2 as YNNKEL (reference sequence). CDR3 length: 15 residues. V was clipped by 3 bases and J by 2 bases, with 10 bases between them. The CDR3 sequence is CASSQRRINTGELFF. CDR3 nucleotides: TGTGCCAGCAGCCAGCGGCGGATTAACACCGGGGAGCTGTTTTTT.

V is TRBV5-1 and J is TRBJ1-2, with 9 bases matching TRBD1. CDR3 size: 13 residues. Per germline, CDR1 SGHRS and CDR2 YFSETQ. The V and J ends lost 2 bases and 9 bases, in that order; junction bases with no gene match: 5. The CDR3 protein is CASSLLQGASYTF. DNA of the CDR3: TGCGCCAGCAGCTTATTACAGGGGGCAAGCTACACCTTC.